A single sample gave rise to the 20 T cell receptor beta chains below, sequenced in a study of blood T cells in healthy people across ages. For the second PCR, which ran for roughly 6 to 11 cycles, a sample-barcoded 5' primer and a J-beta primer mix were used. Via MiXCR, TCRdb re-called the 5' RACE reads, giving one row per CDR3 protein. The sample consists of about 640,000 distinct CDR3 sequences, roughly 58% of them appearing once. Material: blood. These receptors all come from a man in his 60s in good health.

This clonotype came up a few times. The chain employs TRBV7-9 and TRBJ2-7; D not certain. The germline CDR1 and CDR2 sequences are SEHNR and FQNEAQ (reference sequence). The CDR3 has 14 residues. V shed 5 bases and J shed 6 bases, with 17 bases lying between them. The CDR3 nucleotides are TGTGCCAGCAGCCCCTTCGATGGGTCGCCCGAGCAGTACTTC. Translation gives CASSPFDGSPEQYF.

The rearrangement joins TRBV7-8 to TRBJ2-5; D call uncertain. Germline loops: CDR1 SGHVS, CDR2 FQNEAQ. The CDR3 spans 12 residues. Trimming cost V 5 bases and J 7 bases, with 11 bases left between them. The CDR3 sequence is CASSPNRPTQYF. The CDR3 DNA reads as TGTGCCAGCAGCCCCAACCGACCGACCCAGTACTTC.

CDR3 region: CASSSWTIDEQFF. The CDR3 nucleotides read TGTGCCAGCAGTTCCTGGACAATCGATGAGCAGTTCTTC. The J gene is TRBJ2-1, the V gene TRBV6-5; tentative D call: TRBD1 (5 bases). The CDR3 spans 13 residues. With 4 bases removed from V and 8 bases from J, the gap between germline ends came to 12 bases. Germline V gene lookup returns CDR1 MNHEY and CDR2 SVGAGI.

The chain joins TRBV29-1 to TRBJ2-1, with TRBD2 matching 12 bases. CDR3 size: 14 residues. In germline, CDR1 is SQVTM, CDR2 ANQGSEA. V lost 7 bases, J lost 6 bases, and 7 bases stayed unmatched. CDR3 residues: CSALLAGGGNEQFF. The CDR3 DNA reads as TGCAGCGCTCTTCTAGCGGGGGGGGGCAATGAGCAGTTCTTC.

The table lists this clonotype with a few counts. The chain uses TRBV6-2 or TRBV6-3 and TRBJ2-5; a possible D gene is TRBD1 (6 bases). The CDR3 length is 12 residues. Trimming took off 5 bases at V and 3 bases at J, with 7 bases between the two ends. In germline, CDR1 is MNHEY, CDR2 SVGEGT. The CDR3 sequence is CASSDRKETQYF. The CDR3 coding sequence is TGTGCCAGCAGTGACAGGAAAGAGACCCAGTACTTC.

V gene TRBV24-1 combines with J gene TRBJ1-2; D is undetermined. The CDR3 is made up of 15 amino acids. Trimming cost V 4 bases and J 4 bases, with 15 bases left between them. Germline V gives CDR1 KGHDR, CDR2 SFDVKD. The chain's CDR3 is CATSDRQLIRYGYTF. The CDR3 DNA reads as TGTGCCACCAGTGACCGGCAACTGATCCGCTATGGCTACACCTTC.

This rearrangement joins TRBV20-1 to TRBJ2-5; 9 nucleotides match TRBD1. V dropped 3 bases and J dropped 2; count of bases not matched to a gene: 7. The CDR3 has 15 residues. Germline V lookup: CDR1 DFQATT, CDR2 SNEGSKA (reference sequence). Here the CDR3 DNA reads TGCAGTGCTAGTGGGGACAGGGACCTTCAAGAGACCCAGTACTTC. Protein sequence: CSASGDRDLQETQYF.

Concerning this clonotype: One junction end does not reproduce the germline sequence, and a read error may be involved. The chain links TRBV28 to TRBJ2-3; D is perhaps TRBD1 or TRBD2 (6 bases each). This CDR3 contains 13 residues. Germline V gives CDR1 MDHEN, CDR2 SYDVKM. DNA for the CDR3: TGTACCAGCAACAAAGGGGGGACAGATACGCAGTATTTT. Its protein is CTSNKGGTDTQYF.

The chain couples TRBV6-1 to TRBJ1-2; no clear D gene. This CDR3 comprises 17 residues. Germline V gene sequence: CDR1 MNHNS, CDR2 SASEGT. V lost 5 bases and J lost 2, with 21 bases in between. CDR3 sequence (DNA): TGTGCCAGCAGTAGCCGAAGCTCGGCAGATCTCAACTATGGCTACACCTTC. This translates into CASSSRSSADLNYGYTF.

This chain connects TRBV29-1 to TRBJ2-3; D possibly matches TRBD1 or TRBD2 (6 bases each). CDR1 and CDR2 from the germline V gene are SQVTM and ANQGSEA. CDR3 length: 12 residues. The germline V and J ends were trimmed by 3 bases and 6 bases, with 10 bases remaining between them. As DNA, the CDR3 is TGCAGCGTTGATGGGGGGCCGGATACGCAGTATTTT. Translation: CSVDGGPDTQYF.

The chain combines TRBV20-1 with TRBJ2-3; 7 positions agree with TRBD2. Trimming removed 3 bases from V and 3 bases from J; junction bases left unmatched: 12. Germline V gene lookup returns CDR1 DFQATT and CDR2 SNEGSKA (reference sequence). This CDR3 comprises 16 residues. For the CDR3, the DNA is TGCAGTGCTAGGGCCATAACTAGCGAATCAACAGATACGCAGTATTTT. This sequence encodes CSARAITSESTDTQYF.

J is TRBJ1-2 and V is TRBV2; no clear D gene. V shed 3 bases and J shed 2 bases, with 7 bases lying between them. From germline, CDR1 is SNHLY and CDR2 FYNNEI. The CDR3 has 13 amino acids. The CDR3 bases are TGTGCCAGCAGTGAGGTCAAGAACTATGGCTACACCTTC. Its protein product is CASSEVKNYGYTF. Full variable domain (remainder filled in from reference TRBV2 and TRBJ1-2): EPEVTQTPSHQVTQMGQEVILRCVPISNHLYFYWYRQILGQKVEFLVSFYNNEISEKSEIFDDQFSVERPDGSNFTLKIRSTKLEDSAMYFCASSEVKNYGYTFGSGTRLTVV.

This chain joins TRBV20-1 and TRBJ1-5; 12 bases fit TRBD1. With 7 bases clipped from V and 6 bases from J, the junction kept 13 bases outside the gene matches. In germline, CDR1 is DFQATT, CDR2 SNEGSKA (reference sequence). CDR3 size: 16 residues. The DNA of the CDR3 is TGCAGTGGAATGATGGGGACAGGGGGCGCCGGTCAGCCCCAGCATTTT. Protein product: CSGMMGTGGAGQPQHF.

The chain combines TRBV20-1 with TRBJ2-1; 10 nucleotides align to TRBD2. This CDR3 is built from 14 residues. Per the germline V gene, CDR1 is DFQATT and CDR2 is SNEGSKA (reference sequence). The ends lost 3 bases at V and 8 bases at J; junction bases unmatched: 7. In DNA form, the CDR3 reads TGCAGTGCTAGTTCGAGCGGGGGGGCTTATGAGCAGTTCTTC. Translated, it gives CSASSSGGAYEQFF.

This clonotype was observed a few times. V and J are TRBV5-1 and TRBJ1-2; TRBD1 agrees at 8 bases. The CDR3 is made up of 16 amino acids. CDR1 and CDR2 (germline): SGHRS, YFSETQ. With 1 base clipped from V and 6 bases from J, the junction kept 11 bases outside the gene matches. Written as DNA, the CDR3 is TGCGCCAGCAGCTTGTCAGGGGGCGGTTTGGCCGATGGCTACACCTTC. This encodes CASSLSGGGLADGYTF.

This chain uses TRBV7-9 with TRBJ1-4; no firm D call. The germline V gene encodes CDR1 SEHNR and CDR2 FQNEAQ (reference sequence). V was trimmed by 2 bases and J by 0 bases, leaving 7 bases between them. The CDR3 runs 15 residues. The CDR3 reads CASSLLGTTNEKLFF. CDR3 DNA sequence: TGTGCCAGCAGCTTATTGGGGACAACTAATGAAAAACTGTTTTTT.

The chain joins TRBV10-3 to TRBJ2-5; tentatively, D is TRBD2 (5 bases). Germline V gene data show CDR1 as ENHRY and CDR2 as SYGVKD. Trimming stripped 3 bases from V and 7 bases from J, with 15 bases between. CDR3 length equals 14 residues. In nucleotides, the CDR3 is TGTGCCATCAGTGACTCCGGGGAAATAGGGACCCAGTACTTC. The encoded protein is CAISDSGEIGTQYF.

This chain uses TRBV27 with TRBJ2-7, with a possible D match to TRBD1 (6 bases). The CDR3 contains 13 residues. V lost 6 bases and J lost 3, with 12 bases in between. Germline CDR1 MNHEY, CDR2 SMNVEV (reference sequence). CDR3 coding DNA: TGTGCCAGCAGCAGGGGATTCGGCTACGAGCAGTACTTC. It specifies CASSRGFGYEQYF.

V is TRBV12-5 and J is TRBJ2-3; D might be TRBD1 (6 bases). CDR1 and CDR2 (germline): LGHNT, FRNRAP. Trimming took off 9 bases at V and 3 bases at J, with 10 bases between the two ends. The CDR3 extends over 12 amino acids. CDR3 loop: CASRGRTDTQYF. The CDR3 nucleotides are TGTGCTAGCAGGGGTAGAACAGATACGCAGTATTTT. Variable domain in full (rest from reference TRBV12-5 and TRBJ2-3): DARVTQTPRHKVTEMGQEVTMRCQPILGHNTVFWYRQTMMQGLELLAYFRNRAPLDDSGMPKDRFSAEMPDATLATLKIQPSEPRDSAVYFCASRGRTDTQYFGPGTRLTVL.

V gene TRBV28 combines with J gene TRBJ1-2; 9 bases agree with TRBD1. Trimming took 7 bases from V and 10 from J; bases not matched to a gene: 10. Germline V lookup: CDR1 MDHEN, CDR2 SYDVKM. The CDR3 is 13 residues long. The CDR3 loop is CASMDRGKGDYTF. Written as DNA, the CDR3 is TGTGCCAGCATGGACAGGGGAAAAGGTGACTACACCTTC.